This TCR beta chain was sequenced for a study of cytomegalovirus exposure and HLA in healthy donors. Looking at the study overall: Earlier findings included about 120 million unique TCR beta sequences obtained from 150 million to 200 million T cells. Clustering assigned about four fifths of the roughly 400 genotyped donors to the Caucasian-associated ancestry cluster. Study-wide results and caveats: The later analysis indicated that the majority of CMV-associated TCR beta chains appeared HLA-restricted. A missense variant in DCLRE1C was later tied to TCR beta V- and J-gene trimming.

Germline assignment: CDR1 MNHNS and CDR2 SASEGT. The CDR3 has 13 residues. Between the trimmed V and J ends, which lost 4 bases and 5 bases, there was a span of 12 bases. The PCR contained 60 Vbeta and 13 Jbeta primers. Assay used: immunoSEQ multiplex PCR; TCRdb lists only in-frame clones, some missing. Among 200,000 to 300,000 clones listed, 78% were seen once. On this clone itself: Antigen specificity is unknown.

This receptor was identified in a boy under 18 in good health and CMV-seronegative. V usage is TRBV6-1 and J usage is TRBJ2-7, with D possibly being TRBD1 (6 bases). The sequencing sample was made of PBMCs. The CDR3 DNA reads TGTGCCAGCAGTGCGAGGGGGTGGGACGAGCAGTACTTC. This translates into CASSARGWDEQYF.